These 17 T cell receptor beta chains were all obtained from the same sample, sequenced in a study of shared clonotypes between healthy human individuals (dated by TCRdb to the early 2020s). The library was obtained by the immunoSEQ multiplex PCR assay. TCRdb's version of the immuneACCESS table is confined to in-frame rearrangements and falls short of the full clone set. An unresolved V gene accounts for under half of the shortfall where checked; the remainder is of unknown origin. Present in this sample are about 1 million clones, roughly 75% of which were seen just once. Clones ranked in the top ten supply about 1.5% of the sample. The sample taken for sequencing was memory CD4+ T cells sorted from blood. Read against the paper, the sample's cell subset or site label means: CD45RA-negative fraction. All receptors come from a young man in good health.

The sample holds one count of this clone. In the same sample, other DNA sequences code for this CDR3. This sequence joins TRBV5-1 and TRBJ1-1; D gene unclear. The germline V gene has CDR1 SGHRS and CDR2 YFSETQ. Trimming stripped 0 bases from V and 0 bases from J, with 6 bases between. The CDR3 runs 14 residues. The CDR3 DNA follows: TGCGCCAGCAGCTTGGGGGGTTTGAACACTGAAGCTTTCTTT. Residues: CASSLGGLNTEAFF.

For the CDR3, the DNA is TGTGCCAGTAGCCCGGGGAATGCCTACGAGCAGTACTTC. This codes for CASSPGNAYEQYF. V gene TRBV19 combines with J gene TRBJ2-7, with a tentative D call TRBD2 (5 bases). CDR1 LNHDA and CDR2 SQIVND come from the germline V gene (reference sequence). With 6 bases removed from V and 2 bases from J, the gap between germline ends came to 11 bases. This CDR3 contains 13 residues.

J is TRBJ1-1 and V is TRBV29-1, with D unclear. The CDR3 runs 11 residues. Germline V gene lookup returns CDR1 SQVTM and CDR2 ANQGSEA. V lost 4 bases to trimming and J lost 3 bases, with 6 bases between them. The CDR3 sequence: CSVGSYTEAFF. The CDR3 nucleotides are TGCAGCGTTGGCAGCTACACTGAAGCTTTCTTT.

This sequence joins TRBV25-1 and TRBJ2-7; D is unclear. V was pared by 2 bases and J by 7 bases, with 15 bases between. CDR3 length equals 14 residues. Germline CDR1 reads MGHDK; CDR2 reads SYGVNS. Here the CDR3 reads CASSERMAAREQYF. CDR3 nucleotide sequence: TGTGCCAGCAGTGAACGAATGGCAGCCCGGGAGCAGTACTTC.

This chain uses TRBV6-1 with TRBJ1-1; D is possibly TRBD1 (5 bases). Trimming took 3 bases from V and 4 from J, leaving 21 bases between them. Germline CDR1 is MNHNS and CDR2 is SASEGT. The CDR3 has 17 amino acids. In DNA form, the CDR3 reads TGTGCCAGCAGTGACCCCGCAATACAGGCCTGGGCCACTGAAGCTTTCTTT. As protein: CASSDPAIQAWATEAFF.

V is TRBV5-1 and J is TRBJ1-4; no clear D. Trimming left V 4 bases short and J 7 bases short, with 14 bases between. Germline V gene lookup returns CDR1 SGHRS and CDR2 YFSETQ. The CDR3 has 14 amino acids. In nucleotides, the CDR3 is TGCGCCAGCAGCCCGACTCCGAGCACTGAAAAACTGTTTTTT. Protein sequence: CASSPTPSTEKLFF.

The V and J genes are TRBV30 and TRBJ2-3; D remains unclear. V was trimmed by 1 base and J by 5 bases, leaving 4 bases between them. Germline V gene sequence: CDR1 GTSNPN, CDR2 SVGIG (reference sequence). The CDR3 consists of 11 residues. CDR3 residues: CAWSGIDTQYF. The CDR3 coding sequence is TGTGCCTGGAGTGGGATAGATACGCAGTATTTT.

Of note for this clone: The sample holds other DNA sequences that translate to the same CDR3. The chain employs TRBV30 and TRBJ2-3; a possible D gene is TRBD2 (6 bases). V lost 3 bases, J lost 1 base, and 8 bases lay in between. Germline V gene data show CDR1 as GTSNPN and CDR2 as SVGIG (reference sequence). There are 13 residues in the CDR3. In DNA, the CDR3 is TGTGCCTGGAGCCCGGGGGGCACAGATACGCAGTATTTT. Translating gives CAWSPGGTDTQYF. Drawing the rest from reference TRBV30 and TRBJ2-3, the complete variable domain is SQTIHQWPATLVQPVGSPLSLECTVEGTSNPNLYWYRQAAGRGLQLLFYSVGIGQISSEVPQNLSASRPQDRQFILSSKKLLLSDSGFYLCAWSPGGTDTQYFGPGTRLTVL.

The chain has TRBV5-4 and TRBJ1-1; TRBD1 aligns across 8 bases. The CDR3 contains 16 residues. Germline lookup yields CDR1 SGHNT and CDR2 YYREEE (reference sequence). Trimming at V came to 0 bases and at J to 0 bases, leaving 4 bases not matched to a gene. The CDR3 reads CASSLGTGKMNTEAFF. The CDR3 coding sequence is TGTGCCAGCAGCTTGGGGACAGGGAAGATGAACACTGAAGCTTTCTTT.

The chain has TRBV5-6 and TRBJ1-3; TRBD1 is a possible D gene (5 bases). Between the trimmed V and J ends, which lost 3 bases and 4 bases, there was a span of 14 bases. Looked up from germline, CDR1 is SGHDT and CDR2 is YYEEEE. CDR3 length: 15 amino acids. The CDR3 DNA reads TGTGCCAGCAGCTACCCCCGGGGGAACGGAAACACCATATATTTT. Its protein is CASSYPRGNGNTIYF.

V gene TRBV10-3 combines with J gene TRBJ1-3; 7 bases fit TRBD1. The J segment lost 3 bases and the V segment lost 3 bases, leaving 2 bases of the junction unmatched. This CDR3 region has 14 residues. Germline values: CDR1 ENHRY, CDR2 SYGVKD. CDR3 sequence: CAISDYRGGNTIYF. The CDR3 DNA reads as TGTGCCATCAGTGACTACAGGGGTGGAAACACCATATATTTT.

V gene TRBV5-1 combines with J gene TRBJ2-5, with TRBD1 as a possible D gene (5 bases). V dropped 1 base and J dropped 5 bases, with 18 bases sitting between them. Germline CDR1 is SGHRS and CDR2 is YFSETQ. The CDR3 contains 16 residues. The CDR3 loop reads CASSLYTYRTAETQYF. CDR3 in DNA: TGCGCCAGCAGCTTGTATACGTACAGGACCGCGGAGACCCAGTACTTC.

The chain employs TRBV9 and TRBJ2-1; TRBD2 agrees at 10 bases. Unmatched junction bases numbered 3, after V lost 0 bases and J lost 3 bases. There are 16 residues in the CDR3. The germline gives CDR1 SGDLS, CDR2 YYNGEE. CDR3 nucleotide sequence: TGTGCCAGCAGCGTAGCTACTAGCGGGGACTACAATGAGCAGTTCTTC. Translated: CASSVATSGDYNEQFF. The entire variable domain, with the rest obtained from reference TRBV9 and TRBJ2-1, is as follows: DSGVTQTPKHLITATGQRVTLRCSPRSGDLSVYWYQQSLDQGLQFLIQYYNGEERAKGNILERFSAQQFPDLHSELNLSSLELGDSALYFCASSVATSGDYNEQFFGPGTRLTVL.

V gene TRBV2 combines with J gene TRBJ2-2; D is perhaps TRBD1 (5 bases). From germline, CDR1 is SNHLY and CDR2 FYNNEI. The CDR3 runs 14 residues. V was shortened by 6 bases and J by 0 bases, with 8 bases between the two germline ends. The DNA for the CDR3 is TGTGCCAGCAGAGGGGCCCCGAACACCGGGGAGCTGTTTTTT. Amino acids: CASRGAPNTGELFF.

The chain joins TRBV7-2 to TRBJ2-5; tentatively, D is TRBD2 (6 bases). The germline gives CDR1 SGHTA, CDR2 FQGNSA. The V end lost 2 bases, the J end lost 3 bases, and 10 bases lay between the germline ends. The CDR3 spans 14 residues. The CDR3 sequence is CASSLSGGKETQYF. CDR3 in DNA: TGTGCCAGCAGCTTAAGCGGCGGGAAAGAGACCCAGTACTTC.

CDR3: CASSSLTGTQYF. CDR3 nucleotides: TGTGCCAGCAGCTCCCTTACCGGGACGCAGTATTTT. The rearrangement links TRBV21-1 to TRBJ2-3; the DNA was not used to check the table's D call, TRBD2. TRBV21-1 represents a pseudogene. The CDR3 extends over 12 amino acids.

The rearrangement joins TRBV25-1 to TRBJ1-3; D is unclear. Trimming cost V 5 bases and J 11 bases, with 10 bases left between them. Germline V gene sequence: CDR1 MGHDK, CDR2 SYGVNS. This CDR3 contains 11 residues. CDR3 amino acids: CASSNGPAIYF. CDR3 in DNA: TGTGCCAGCAGTAACGGGCCGGCCATATATTTT.